Below are 3 T cell receptor beta chains sequenced from a single sample in a study of cytomegalovirus exposure and HLA in healthy donors. The PCR employed 60 Vbeta primers together with 13 Jbeta primers. Profiling relied on immunoSEQ multiplex PCR, and the TCRdb table lists in-frame clones only, not all of them. The data contain 100,000 to 150,000 clones, roughly 85% of them singletons. Sequencing was done on a sample of PBMCs. The receptors originated from a boy aged 5 to 17 in good health and CMV-seronegative.

The chain is built from TRBV5-6 and TRBJ2-7; a possible D gene is TRBD2 (6 bases). The CDR3 contains 13 residues. V gave up 0 bases and J gave up 3 bases, with 7 bases separating them. The germline V gene has CDR1 SGHDT and CDR2 YYEEEE. The CDR3 spells CASSLGGDYEQYF. The CDR3 DNA reads as TGTGCCAGCAGCTTGGGGGGGGACTACGAGCAGTACTTC.

This clone has a single count. V and J are TRBV9 and TRBJ2-7; D might be TRBD2 (5 bases). The V gene lost 1 base and the J gene lost 3 bases, with 11 bases spanning the gap. CDR3 length: 14 residues. Germline assignment: CDR1 SGDLS and CDR2 YYNGEE. In DNA form, the CDR3 reads TGTGCCAGCAGCGTAACCGGGGATGACTACGAGCAGTACTTC. Translated, it gives CASSVTGDDYEQYF.

As DNA, the CDR3 is TGTGCCTGGAGTCTCTCTAGCGCCGTTTTCTACGAGCAGTACTTC. It translates to CAWSLSSAVFYEQYF. V usage is TRBV30 and J usage is TRBJ2-7, with D possibly TRBD2 on 6 matching bases. The CDR3 covers 15 residues. Trimming took 2 bases from V and 3 from J, leaving 17 bases between them. Germline lookup yields CDR1 GTSNPN and CDR2 SVGIG (reference sequence).